This T cell receptor beta chain was captured in a study of blood T cell repertoires in COVID-19. Study context: Samples came from the United States, Italy and Spain, spanning acute and convalescent COVID-19. Nucleic acid was either cDNA or gDNA, and it came from T cells, B-cell-depleted T cells, or PBMCs.

Germline lookup yields CDR1 LGHDT and CDR2 YNNKEL (reference sequence). With 4 bases clipped from V and 5 bases from J, the junction kept 8 bases outside the gene matches. The CDR3 has 15 amino acids. Original analysis: From reference gene primer amplification, estimates of nucleated cell counts were derived. Some clones are missing from TCRdb's copy, which holds only in-frame ones; the method was immunoSEQ multiplex PCR. That table supplies the V and J calls and clone size; D and trimming were determined from the DNA. The sample lists 300,000 to 400,000 clones; less than 85% were seen once. Sequencing was performed on PBMCs or T cells enriched from blood (not recorded which). The origin of this receptor is a young woman who had been exposed to COVID-19. The chain links TRBV3-1 (or the pseudogene TRBV3-2) to TRBJ1-2, with 9 bases that match TRBD1. The CDR3 protein is CASSRVSQGAYGYTF. CDR3 in DNA: TGTGCCAGCAGCCGAGTATCACAGGGGGCGTATGGCTACACCTTC.